This T cell receptor (beta chain) was sequenced for a study of cytomegalovirus exposure and HLA in healthy donors. Germline trimming cut 1 base from V and 3 bases from J; bases unmatched to any gene: 16. Germline V gives CDR1 MDHEN, CDR2 SYDVKM. CDR3 length: 19 residues. PCR amplification relied on 60 Vbeta primers (plus 13 Jbeta primers). Only in-frame clones appear in the TCRdb table, and some are missing; sequencing was by immunoSEQ multiplex PCR. The data contain 200,000 to 250,000 clones, around 82% of them seen just once; the ten biggest clones take up roughly 3%. The sequenced sample consisted of PBMCs. The chain recombines TRBV28 with TRBJ1-1; 8 bases fit TRBD1. This TCR was recovered from a woman aged 30 to 39 in good health and CMV-seronegative. CDR3 in DNA: TGTGCCAGCAGTTTATCTACTTGGGACAGGCGGAACTGGGACACTGAAGCTTTCTTT. It translates to CASSLSTWDRRNWDTEAFF.